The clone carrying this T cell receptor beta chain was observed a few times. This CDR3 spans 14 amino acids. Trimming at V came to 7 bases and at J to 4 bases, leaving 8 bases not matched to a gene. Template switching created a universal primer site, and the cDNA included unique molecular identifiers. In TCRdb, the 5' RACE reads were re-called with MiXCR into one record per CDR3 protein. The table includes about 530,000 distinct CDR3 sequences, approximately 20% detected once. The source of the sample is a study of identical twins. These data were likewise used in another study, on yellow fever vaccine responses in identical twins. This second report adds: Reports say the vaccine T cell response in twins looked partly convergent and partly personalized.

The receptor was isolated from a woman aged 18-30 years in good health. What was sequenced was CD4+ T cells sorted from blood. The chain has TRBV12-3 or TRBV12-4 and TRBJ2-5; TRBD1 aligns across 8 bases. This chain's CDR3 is CASTDWTGRETQYF. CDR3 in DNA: TGTGCCAGCACCGACTGGACAGGGAGAGAGACCCAGTACTTC.